Listed below are T cell receptor beta chains from one sample, sequenced in a study of identical twins. TCRdb recomputed calls from the 5' RACE reads with MiXCR, one row per CDR3 protein. The sample lists about 220,000 distinct CDR3 sequences, around 8.1% occurring once. In addition, the sample was reused for a study of yellow fever vaccine responses in identical twins.

What was sequenced was memory (CD45RO+) T cells sorted from blood. The receptors shown here come from a young woman in good health. Each CDR3 is given with its conserved first and last residue. Fields, in order: V gene, J gene, clone size, D gene, CDR3 protein, CDR3 DNA. A D gene is named only where the DNA matches it firmly. Only part of the rows carry a size: once, few, many, or a class if the clone is expanded.

TRBV6-1,TRBJ1-1,-,-,CASKTTGTNTEAFF,TGTGCCAGCAAAACGACAGGTACAAACACTGAAGCTTTCTTT
TRBV7-2,TRBJ2-2,many,-,CASSLAHFTGELFF,TGTGCCAGCAGCTTAGCTCATTTCACCGGGGAGCTGTTTTTT
TRBV5-1,TRBJ1-1,many,-,CASSLVANTEAFF,TGCGCCAGCAGCTTGGTTGCTAACACTGAAGCTTTCTTT
TRBV6-1,TRBJ2-7,few,TRBD2,CASSEIAGGNSEQYF,TGTGCCAGCAGCGAAATAGCGGGAGGGAATAGCGAGCAGTACTTC
TRBV7-8,TRBJ2-1,-,-,CASSLVGSPRRGNNEQFF,TGTGCCAGCAGCTTAGTTGGCAGTCCGCGGCGAGGTAACAATGAGCAGTTCTTC
TRBV4-3,TRBJ2-3,many,TRBD1,CASSHLQGTGASTDTQYF,TGCGCCAGCAGCCACCTACAAGGGACAGGGGCGAGCACAGATACGCAGTATTTT
TRBV12-5,TRBJ2-1,-,-,CASADDRTRGNEQFF,TGTGCTAGTGCCGACGACAGGACCCGGGGAAATGAGCAGTTCTTC
TRBV2,TRBJ1-2,-,TRBD1,CASSEQTGVGYTF,TGTGCCAGCAGTGAACAGACAGGGGTTGGCTACACCTTC
TRBV28,TRBJ2-1,-,TRBD1,CASSNTDTSDRVPFF,TGTGCCAGCAGCAACACTGATACTTCGGACAGGGTTCCGTTCTTC
TRBV18,TRBJ2-1,few,-,CASSPRESAEQFF,TGTGCCAGCTCACCACGGGAGTCTGCGGAGCAGTTCTTC
TRBV6-5,TRBJ2-7,-,-,CASGRPHYEQYF,TGTGCCAGCGGGAGGCCCCACTACGAGCAGTACTTC
TRBV7-3,TRBJ2-5,few,-,CASSYSARETQYF,TGTGCCAGCAGCTATAGCGCAAGGGAGACCCAGTACTTC
TRBV6-5,TRBJ1-5,many,TRBD1,CASSYSVGQGNQPQHF,TGTGCCAGCAGTTACTCGGTGGGACAGGGGAATCAGCCCCAGCATTTT
TRBV30,TRBJ1-6,-,-,CACMLSALHF,TGTGCCTGCATGTTGTCGGCCCTCCACTTT
TRBV20-1,TRBJ2-1,few,TRBD2,CSARDPLSGAYYNEQFF,TGCAGTGCTAGAGATCCCCTTAGCGGGGCCTACTACAATGAGCAGTTCTTC
TRBV12-3/TRBV12-4,TRBJ2-2,few,TRBD1,CASSTHTGGVVVGELFF,TGTGCCAGCAGTACCCATACAGGGGGCGTAGTTGTCGGGGAGCTGTTTTTT
TRBV12-3/TRBV12-4,TRBJ2-7,few,TRBD1,CASSQQTGKYEQYF,TGTGCCAGCAGTCAACAGACAGGGAAGTACGAGCAGTACTTC
TRBV2,TRBJ2-7,-,TRBD1,CAISEGASLVQQHF,TGTGCCATCTCCGAGGGGGCTTCCTTAGTTCAGCAGCACTTC
TRBV12-2,TRBJ1-2,-,-,CAPHFGRVYGYTF,TGTGCACCTCATTTCGGACGCGTCTATGGCTACACCTTC
TRBV7-7,TRBJ2-1,few,TRBD1,CASSGSTGGGEQFF,TGTGCTAGCAGCGGATCGACAGGGGGTGGTGAGCAGTTCTTC
TRBV6-1,TRBJ2-3,few,-,CASSFRPRRGTDTQYF,TGTGCCAGCAGCTTCCGACCGCGAAGGGGCACAGATACGCAGTATTTT
TRBV6-4,TRBJ2-6,-,-,CASSDSGSGANVLTF,TGTGCCAGCAGTGACTCTGGCTCTGGGGCCAACGTCCTGACTTTC
TRBV5-1,TRBJ2-7,few,TRBD2,CASSPGLAGGLEQYF,TGCGCCAGCAGCCCAGGACTAGCGGGAGGTCTCGAGCAGTACTTC
TRBV7-2,TRBJ2-4,many,TRBD1,CASSSPQGANIQYF,TGTGCCAGCAGCTCCCCACAGGGGGCTAACATTCAGTACTTC
TRBV6-5,TRBJ1-5,few,-,CASSYSSGIRPQHF,TGTGCCAGCAGTTACTCGTCGGGAATCCGGCCCCAGCATTTT
TRBV7-8,TRBJ1-1,few,-,CASSQTIINTEAFF,TGTGCCAGCAGCCAAACGATAATAAACACTGAAGCTTTCTTT
TRBV18,TRBJ2-5,-,-,CASSPRDNQETQYF,TGTGCCAGCTCACCCCGGGACAATCAAGAGACCCAGTACTTC
TRBV7-9,TRBJ2-2,many,-,CASTEGAGELFF,TGTGCCAGCACCGAGGGGGCCGGGGAGCTGTTTTTT
TRBV28,TRBJ1-4,-,-,CASSLWGAREKLFF,TGTGCCAGCAGTTTATGGGGGGCGAGAGAAAAACTGTTTTTT
TRBV2,TRBJ2-2,-,-,CASSSDTYTGELFF,TGTGCCAGCAGTTCGGACACCTACACCGGGGAGCTGTTTTTT
TRBV20-1,TRBJ2-7,many,-,CSARQGKTYEQYF,TGCAGTGCTAGACAGGGGAAAACCTACGAGCAGTACTTC
TRBV20-1,TRBJ1-1,-,-,CSARPGRNTEAFF,TGCAGTGCTAGACCGGGGCGGAACACTGAAGCTTTCTTT
TRBV5-1,TRBJ2-7,many,-,CASSPQNRQYEQYF,TGCGCCAGCAGCCCTCAGAATAGGCAGTACGAGCAGTACTTC
TRBV7-3,TRBJ2-3,few,-,CASSLEQEDTQYF,TGTGCCAGCAGCTTAGAACAGGAAGATACGCAGTATTTT
TRBV27,TRBJ2-5,many,TRBD1,CASSREGQGQETQYF,TGTGCCAGCAGTCGAGAGGGACAGGGACAAGAGACCCAGTACTTC
TRBV6-1,TRBJ1-5,-,-,CASSARRVSNQPQHF,TGTGCCAGCAGCGCGCGACGGGTGAGCAATCAGCCCCAGCATTTT
TRBV10-3,TRBJ2-7,-,TRBD2,CAISDSLAGAPYEQYF,TGTGCCATCAGTGATTCACTAGCGGGGGCCCCCTACGAGCAGTACTTC
TRBV20-1,TRBJ1-5,many,TRBD1,CSARAVGGAQPQHF,TGCAGTGCTAGAGCCGTAGGGGGCGCACAGCCCCAGCATTTT
TRBV7-2,TRBJ2-7,many,TRBD2,CASSLEVTSAYEQYF,TGTGCCAGCAGCTTAGAGGTGACTAGCGCTTACGAGCAGTACTTC
TRBV5-5,TRBJ1-6,-,-,CASSLGLTGGNSPLHF,TGTGCCAGCAGCCTCGGGCTCACGGGGGGGAATTCACCCCTCCACTTT
TRBV5-1,TRBJ2-7,many,TRBD2,CASSLDPAGAEYEQYF,TGCGCCAGCAGCTTGGATCCAGCGGGGGCCGAATACGAGCAGTACTTC
TRBV7-9,TRBJ1-5,many,TRBD1,CASSSDRVGGPQHF,TGTGCCAGCAGCTCTGACAGGGTAGGTGGGCCCCAGCATTTT
TRBV7-2,TRBJ1-4,many,-,CASSTGGEKLFF,TGTGCCAGCAGCACTGGGGGTGAAAAACTGTTTTTT
TRBV12-3/TRBV12-4,TRBJ2-5,many,-,CASSFGDRKTQYF,TGTGCCAGCAGTTTTGGGGATCGGAAGACCCAGTACTTC
TRBV7-8,TRBJ2-7,-,-,CASSLAAGTRYEQYF,TGTGCCAGCAGCTTAGCCGCCGGGACTCGCTACGAGCAGTACTTC
TRBV10-3,TRBJ2-3,few,-,CATASPGNWGDTQYF,TGTGCCACGGCAAGCCCTGGGAACTGGGGAGATACGCAGTATTTT
TRBV7-2,TRBJ1-5,-,TRBD1,CASSAGQVSQPQHF,TGTGCCAGCAGCGCGGGACAGGTGAGTCAGCCCCAGCATTTT
TRBV2,TRBJ2-3,-,-,CASNGGPTDTQYF,TGTGCCAGCAATGGGGGCCCCACAGATACGCAGTATTTT
TRBV7-6,TRBJ2-5,-,TRBD2,CASSASGGASVYF,TGTGCCAGCAGCGCCAGCGGGGGGGCCTCAGTTTACTTC
TRBV7-2,TRBJ2-3,few,TRBD1,CASSGGQRSTDTQYF,TGTGCCAGCAGCGGGGGACAGAGGAGCACAGATACGCAGTATTTT
TRBV5-1,TRBJ1-4,many,-,CASSLGILATNEKLFF,TGCGCCAGCAGCTTGGGCATACTTGCAACTAATGAAAAACTGTTTTTT
TRBV5-5,TRBJ1-1,few,-,CASSLSGGGNTEAFF,TGTGCCAGCAGCTTGAGTGGGGGGGGGAACACTGAAGCTTTCTTT
TRBV4-3,TRBJ1-5,many,-,CASSQEGGNQPQHF,TGCGCCAGCAGCCAAGAAGGGGGTAATCAGCCCCAGCATTTT
TRBV28,TRBJ2-1,many,TRBD2,CASSFLAGNEQFF,TGTGCCAGCAGTTTTTTAGCGGGTAATGAGCAGTTCTTC
TRBV5-1,TRBJ2-5,many,-,CASSPGQFETQYF,TGCGCCAGCAGCCCCGGACAGTTTGAGACCCAGTACTTC
TRBV10-3,TRBJ1-4,-,-,CATLPEGLAEKLFF,TGTGCCACCCTCCCCGAGGGGTTGGCTGAAAAACTGTTTTTT
TRBV5-1,TRBJ2-5,many,-,CASSRDHGQQETQYF,TGCGCCAGCAGCAGGGATCACGGACAGCAAGAGACCCAGTACTTC
TRBV7-2,TRBJ1-6,few,-,CASSPGTSSPLHF,TGTGCCAGCAGCCCCGGGACAAGTTCACCCCTCCACTTT